This entry describes one T cell receptor beta chain. Its target antigen remains unknown. Base qualities were left out, and no much larger clone turns up one base away. These data are taken from a study of T cell responses to AZD1222 COVID-19 vaccine (dated by TCRdb to about 2021). Context from the whole study: TCR sequencing was performed for 230 to 250 trial participants, of whom about 210 were given two doses of AZD1222 and some 26 were given two doses of MenACWY control vaccine. Trial participants were enrolled by age into 18-55, 56-69 and 70-plus year subgroups, with roughly 160, 29 and 62 TCR-sequenced participants respectively. Study-level results and caveats: No day 14 peak-response samples were available, so repertoires were characterized only after the peak T cell response. A significant rise in spike-specific TCR breadth and depth was observed after two AZD1222 doses relative to day 0 and relative to MenACWY recipients. In the small 56-69-year group, the increase in depth fell short of significance, most likely because of low power. Most participants were white British and females outnumbered males, and the authors suggested that clonal diversity may have been underestimated. Only six or seven AZD1222 recipients were SARS-CoV-2 seropositive at baseline, limiting conclusions about previously exposed vaccinees. CD4 TCRs associated with the vaccine covered the entire spike protein, and the dominant responses were in regions 160-218 and 743-854. Nearly half of unique spike-specific TCRs reportedly recognized epitopes outside regions mutated in the B.1.351 and B.1.1.7 variants.

Explained via the paper, the time point label denotes: baseline before first vaccination. Interpreted using the paper, the treatment or condition label stands for: meningococcal conjugate vaccine given as trial control. The vaccinee samples were drawn from two UK trials, COV001 and COV002, one of which was a single-blind randomized controlled phase 2/3 trial testing AZD1222 (ChAdOx1 nCoV-19) in healthy adults. Trial participant PBMC samples were collected at day 0 and day 28 after the second dose for TCRbeta chain sequencing. The CDR3 regions of human TCRbeta chains were analyzed by immunosequencing. Regarding the original processing steps: Repertoire TCRs were matched against a reference library of SARS-CoV-2-specific TCRs generated with the MIRA antigen-specificity platform. Breadth meant the fraction of unique TCRs that were SARS-CoV-2-associated, whereas depth meant the fraction of total T cells that were SARS-CoV-2-associated. Using the MIRA data, every spike-specific TCR was mapped to the spike region that the TCR reacted to and assigned to either a CD4 or a CD8 class. Log10-transformed breadth and depth values were compared by one-way ANOVA with Sidak's multiple comparisons tests. Held by TCRdb, this immuneACCESS table contains in-frame sequences only and omits some clones. Under half of the omission traces to an unresolved V gene where checked; the cause of the rest is unknown. For V, J and clone size, that table is used; D and trimming come from the DNA. Counted in this sample were about 150,000 clones; about 86% of them appeared once. Of the sample, about 5% falls within the top ten clones.

The sample here was peripheral blood, taken on day 0 of MenACWY control vaccination. The TCR originated in an adult in good health.

CDR3 sequence: CASSERVDPNSPLHF. At the DNA level, the sequence is TGTGCCAGCAGTGAACGGGTAGATCCTAATTCACCCCTCCACTTT. This sequence uses TRBV6-1 and TRBJ1-6, with the D segment identity uncertain. Via the germline V gene, CDR1 is MNHNS and CDR2 SASEGT. The CDR3 spans 15 residues, from the cysteine through the phenylalanine. Only the CDR3 DNA stays, 45 bases, in frame from base 1. A distance of 11 bases separates the germline ends of V and J, which lose 2 bases and 6 bases respectively.